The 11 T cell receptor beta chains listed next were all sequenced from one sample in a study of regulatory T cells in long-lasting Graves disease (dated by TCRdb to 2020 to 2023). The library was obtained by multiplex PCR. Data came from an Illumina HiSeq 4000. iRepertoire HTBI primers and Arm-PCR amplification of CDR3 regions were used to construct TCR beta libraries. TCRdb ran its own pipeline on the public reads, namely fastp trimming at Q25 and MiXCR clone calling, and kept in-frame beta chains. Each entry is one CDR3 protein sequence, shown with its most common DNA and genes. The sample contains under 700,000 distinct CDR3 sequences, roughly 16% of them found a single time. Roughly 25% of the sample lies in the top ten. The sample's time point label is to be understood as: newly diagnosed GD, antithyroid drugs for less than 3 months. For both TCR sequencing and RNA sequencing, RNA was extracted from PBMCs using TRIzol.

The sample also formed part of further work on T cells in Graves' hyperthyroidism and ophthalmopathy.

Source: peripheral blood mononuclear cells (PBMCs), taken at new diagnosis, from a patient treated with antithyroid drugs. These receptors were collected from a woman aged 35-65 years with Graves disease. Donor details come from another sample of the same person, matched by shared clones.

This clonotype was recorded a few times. Written as DNA, the CDR3 is TGTGCCAGCGACGTTTTCGGGGGGCACGGGCAGTACTTC. This encodes CASDVFGGHGQYF. The genes are TRBV18 and TRBJ2-7; D possibly corresponds to TRBD2 (7 bases). Germline V CDR1 and CDR2: KGHSH, LQKENI. V lost 8 bases and J lost 9, with 20 bases in between. CDR3 length equals 13 residues.

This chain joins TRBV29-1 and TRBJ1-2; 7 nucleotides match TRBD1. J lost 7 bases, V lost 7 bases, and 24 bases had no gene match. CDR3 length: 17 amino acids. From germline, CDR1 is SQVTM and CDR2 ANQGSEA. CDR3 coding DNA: TGCAGCGCTGTCGACAGGGAGCTAGGCTTTACGGGCTTTGGCTACACCTTC. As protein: CSAVDRELGFTGFGYTF.

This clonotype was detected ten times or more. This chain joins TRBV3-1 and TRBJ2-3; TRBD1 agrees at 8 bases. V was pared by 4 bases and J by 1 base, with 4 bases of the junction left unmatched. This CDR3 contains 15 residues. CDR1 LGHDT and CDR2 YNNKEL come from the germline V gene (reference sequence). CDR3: CASSRQGAGTDTQYF. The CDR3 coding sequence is TGTGCCAGCAGCCGCCAGGGGGCCGGCACAGATACGCAGTATTTT.

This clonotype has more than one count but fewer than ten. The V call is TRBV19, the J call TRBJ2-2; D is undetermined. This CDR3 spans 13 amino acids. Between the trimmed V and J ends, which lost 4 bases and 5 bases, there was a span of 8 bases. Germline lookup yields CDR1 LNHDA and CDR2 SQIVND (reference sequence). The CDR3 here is CASSTLSTGELFF. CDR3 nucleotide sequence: TGTGCCAGTAGTACGCTGAGTACCGGGGAGCTGTTTTTT.

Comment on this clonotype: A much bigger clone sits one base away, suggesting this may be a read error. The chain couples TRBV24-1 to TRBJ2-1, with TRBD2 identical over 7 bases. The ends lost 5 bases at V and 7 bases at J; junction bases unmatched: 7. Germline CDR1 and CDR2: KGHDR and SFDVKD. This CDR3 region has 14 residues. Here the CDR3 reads CATSAMGGMNEQFF. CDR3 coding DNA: TGTGCCACCAGTGCTATGGGGGGGATGAATGAGCAGTTCTTC.

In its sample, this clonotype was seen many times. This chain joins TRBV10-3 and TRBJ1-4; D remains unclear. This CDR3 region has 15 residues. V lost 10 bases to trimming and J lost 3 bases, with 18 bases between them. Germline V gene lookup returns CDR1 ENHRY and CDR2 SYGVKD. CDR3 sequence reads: CATRVGGAPNEKLFF. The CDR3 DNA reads TGTGCCACCCGGGTGGGAGGCGCCCCTAATGAAAAACTGTTTTTT.

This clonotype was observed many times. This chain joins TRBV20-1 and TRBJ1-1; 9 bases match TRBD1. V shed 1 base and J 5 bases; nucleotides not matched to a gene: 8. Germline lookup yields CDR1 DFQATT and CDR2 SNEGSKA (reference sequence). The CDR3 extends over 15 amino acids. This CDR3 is CSARGRTGEITEAFF. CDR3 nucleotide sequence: TGCAGTGCTAGAGGCAGGACAGGGGAGATTACTGAAGCTTTCTTT.

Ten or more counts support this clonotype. The CDR3 protein is CASSLTRQGENEQYF. The CDR3 DNA follows: TGTGCCAGCAGTTTAACCCGACAGGGAGAGAACGAGCAGTACTTC. The chain carries TRBV28 and TRBJ2-7; 7 positions agree with TRBD1. The CDR3 covers 15 residues. Per the germline V gene, CDR1 is MDHEN and CDR2 is SYDVKM. With 2 bases clipped from V and 5 bases from J, the junction kept 9 bases outside the gene matches.

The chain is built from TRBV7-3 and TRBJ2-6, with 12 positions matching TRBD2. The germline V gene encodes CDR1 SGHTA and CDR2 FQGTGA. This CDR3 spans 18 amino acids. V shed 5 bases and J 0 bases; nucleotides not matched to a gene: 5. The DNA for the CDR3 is TGTGCCAGCAGCGTGACTAGCGGGGGCAACTCTGGGGCCAACGTCCTGACTTTC. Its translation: CASSVTSGGNSGANVLTF.

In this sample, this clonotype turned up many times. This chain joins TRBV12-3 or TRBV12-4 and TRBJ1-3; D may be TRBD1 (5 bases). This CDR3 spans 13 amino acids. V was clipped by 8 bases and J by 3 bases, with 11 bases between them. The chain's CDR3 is CASRGAYGNTIYF. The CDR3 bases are TGTGCCAGCCGGGGCGCGTATGGAAACACCATATATTTT.

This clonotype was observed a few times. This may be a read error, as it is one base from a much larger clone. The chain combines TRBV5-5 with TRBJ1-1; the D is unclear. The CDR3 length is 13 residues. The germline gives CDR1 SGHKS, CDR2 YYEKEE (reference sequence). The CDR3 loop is CVSSLGAVTEAFF. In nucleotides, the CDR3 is TGTGTCAGCAGCTTGGGCGCCGTAACGGAAGCTTTCTTT.